This T cell receptor beta chain was documented in a study of blood T cell repertoires in COVID-19. Across the study: Acute-phase and convalescent COVID-19 samples originated in the United States, Italy and Spain. Sources were T cells, B-cell-depleted T cells, or PBMCs; the material itself was cDNA or gDNA.

How the authors handled the data: By means of reference gene primer amplification, nucleated cell counts were estimated. The assay was immunoSEQ multiplex PCR, and TCRdb's table has in-frame clones only and misses some. The V and J calls and the clone size are those of that table, but D and trimming were determined from the DNA. The sample has under 250,000 clones, roughly 82% seen once. The germline V gene encodes CDR1 MNHEY and CDR2 SVGAGI. The CDR3 runs 14 residues. After removal of 2 bases from V and 8 bases from J, the junction contained 6 bases not matched to a gene. This rearrangement joins TRBV6-5 to TRBJ1-1; TRBD1 agrees at 9 bases. The sample was peripheral blood. This TCR derives from a human donor in a cohort sampled during active COVID-19. The CDR3 region has the DNA TGTGCCAGCAGTTACAAGGGGACAGGGACCGAAGCTTTCTTT. It translates to CASSYKGTGTEAFF.